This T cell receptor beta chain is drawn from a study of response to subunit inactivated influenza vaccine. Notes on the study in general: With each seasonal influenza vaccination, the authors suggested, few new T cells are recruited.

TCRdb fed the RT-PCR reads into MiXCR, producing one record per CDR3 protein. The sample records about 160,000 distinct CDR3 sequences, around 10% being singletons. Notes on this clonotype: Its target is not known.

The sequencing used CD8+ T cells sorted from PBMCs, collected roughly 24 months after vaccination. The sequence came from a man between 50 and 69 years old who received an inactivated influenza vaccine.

The CDR3: CASSSSPQYNEKLFF. As DNA, the CDR3 is TGTGCCAGCAGCTCCTCCCCGCAGTATAATGAAAAACTGTTTTTT. V usage is TRBV11-2 and J usage is TRBJ1-4; D gene ambiguous. Germline loops: CDR1 SGHAT, CDR2 FQNNGV. Trimming cost V 4 bases and J 4 bases, with 13 bases left between them. The CDR3 loop spans 15 amino acids.